This T cell receptor beta chain was captured by sequencing in a study of blood T cell repertoires in COVID-19. The wider study: The United States, Italy and Spain supplied acute and convalescent COVID-19 samples. Sources were T cells, B-cell-depleted T cells, or PBMCs; the material itself was cDNA or gDNA.

Germline CDR1 LGHDT, CDR2 YNNKEL (reference sequence). The CDR3 loop spans 17 amino acids. V was clipped by 0 bases and J by 6 bases, with 19 bases between them. Original processing notes: Cell counts per sample came from amplifying reference gene primers. Some clones are missing from TCRdb's copy, which holds only in-frame ones; the method was immunoSEQ multiplex PCR. V and J calls and clone size are as listed in that table; D and trimming were resolved from the DNA. The sample holds tens of thousands of clones; around 87% are singletons and the top ten take 3.9%. The chain employs TRBV3-1 (or the pseudogene TRBV3-2) and TRBJ2-3, with D possibly matching TRBD2 (5 bases). The sample taken for sequencing was peripheral blood. This TCR derives from a human donor in a cohort sampled during active COVID-19. The CDR3 coding sequence is TGTGCCAGCAGCCAAGATAGGATTACCCCCCGCGGGGATACGCAGTATTTT. Its protein product is CASSQDRITPRGDTQYF.